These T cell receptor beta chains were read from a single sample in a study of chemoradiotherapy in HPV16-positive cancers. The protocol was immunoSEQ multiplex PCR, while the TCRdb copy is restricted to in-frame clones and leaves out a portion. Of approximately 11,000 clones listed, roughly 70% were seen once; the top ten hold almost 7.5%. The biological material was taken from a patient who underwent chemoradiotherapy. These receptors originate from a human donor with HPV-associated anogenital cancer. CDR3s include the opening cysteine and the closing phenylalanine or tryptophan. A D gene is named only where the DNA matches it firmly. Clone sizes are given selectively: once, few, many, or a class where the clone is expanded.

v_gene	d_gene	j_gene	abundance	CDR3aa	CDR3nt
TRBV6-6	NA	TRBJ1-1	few	CASSQGLRNTEAFF	TGTGCCAGCAGTCAGGGCTTACGGAACACTGAAGCTTTCTTT
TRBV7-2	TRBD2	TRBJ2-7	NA	CASSFQAGGSEQYF	TGTGCCAGCAGCTTCCAAGCGGGAGGGTCCGAGCAGTACTTC
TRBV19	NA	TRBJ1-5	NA	CASSYEGGRNQPQHF	TGTGCCAGTAGTTACGAGGGGGGCCGTAATCAGCCCCAGCATTTT
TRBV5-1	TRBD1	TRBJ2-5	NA	CASSLGDRDQETQYF	TGCGCCAGCAGCTTGGGAGACAGGGACCAAGAGACCCAGTACTTC
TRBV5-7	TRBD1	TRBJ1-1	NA	CASSLDRVGTEAFF	TGTGCCAGCAGCCTGGACAGGGTTGGAACTGAAGCTTTCTTT
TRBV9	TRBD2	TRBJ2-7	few	CASSVEPGGAYEQYF	TGTGCCAGCAGCGTAGAACCGGGAGGAGCCTACGAGCAGTACTTC
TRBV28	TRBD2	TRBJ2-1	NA	CASSFSFLAGVSSYNEQFF	TGTGCCAGCAGTTTCTCTTTTCTAGCGGGAGTTAGCTCCTACAATGAGCAGTTCTTC
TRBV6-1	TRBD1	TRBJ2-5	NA	CASSEIPGQGVETQYF	TGTGCCAGCAGTGAAATTCCGGGACAGGGGGTAGAGACCCAGTACTTC
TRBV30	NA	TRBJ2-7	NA	CAWSKVQGIGYEQYF	TGTGCCTGGAGCAAGGTCCAGGGGATTGGGTACGAGCAGTACTTC
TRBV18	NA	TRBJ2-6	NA	CASSPPYGNSGANVLTF	TGTGCCAGCTCACCACCTTACGGCAACTCTGGGGCCAACGTCCTGACTTTC
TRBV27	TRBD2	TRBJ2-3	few	CASNSGGRGDTQYF	TGTGCCAGCAACTCGGGAGGGAGGGGAGATACGCAGTATTTT
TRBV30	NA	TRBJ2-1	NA	CAWIGNEQFF	TGTGCCTGGATAGGGAATGAGCAGTTCTTC
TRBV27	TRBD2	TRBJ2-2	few	CASGKWTSTGELFF	TGTGCCAGCGGCAAATGGACTAGCACCGGGGAGCTGTTTTTT
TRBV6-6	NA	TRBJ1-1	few	CASSYSLGHQNTEAFF	TGTGCCAGCAGTTACTCTTTGGGACACCAGAACACTGAAGCTTTCTTT
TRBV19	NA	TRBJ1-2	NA	CASSIPQSGGYTF	TGTGCCAGTAGTATCCCCCAGTCAGGCGGCTACACCTTC
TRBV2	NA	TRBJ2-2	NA	CASSVRTNTGELFF	TGTGCCAGCAGTGTGCGGACGAACACCGGGGAGCTGTTTTTT
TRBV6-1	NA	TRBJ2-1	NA	CASSESVGSPSNEQFF	TGTGCCAGCAGTGAATCTGTCGGGAGTCCGTCCAATGAGCAGTTCTTC
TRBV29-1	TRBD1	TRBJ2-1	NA	CSSCGDRGRYNEQFF	TGCAGCTCTTGCGGGGACAGGGGTAGGTACAATGAGCAGTTCTTC
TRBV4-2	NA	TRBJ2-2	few	CASSQGGGNTGELFF	TGTGCCAGCAGCCAAGGAGGAGGGAACACCGGGGAGCTGTTTTTT
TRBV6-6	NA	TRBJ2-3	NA	CASSYSGATDTQYF	TGTGCCAGCAGTTACTCCGGAGCCACAGATACGCAGTATTTT
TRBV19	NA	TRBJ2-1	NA	CASSIWGQGLDNEQFF	TGTGCCAGTAGTATTTGGGGGCAGGGATTGGACAATGAGCAGTTCTTC
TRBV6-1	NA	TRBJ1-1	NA	CASSAGMNTEAFF	TGTGCCAGCAGTGCCGGGATGAACACTGAAGCTTTCTTT
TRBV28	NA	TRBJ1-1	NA	CASSLLGRKAFF	TGTGCCAGCAGTTTATTAGGGAGAAAAGCTTTCTTT